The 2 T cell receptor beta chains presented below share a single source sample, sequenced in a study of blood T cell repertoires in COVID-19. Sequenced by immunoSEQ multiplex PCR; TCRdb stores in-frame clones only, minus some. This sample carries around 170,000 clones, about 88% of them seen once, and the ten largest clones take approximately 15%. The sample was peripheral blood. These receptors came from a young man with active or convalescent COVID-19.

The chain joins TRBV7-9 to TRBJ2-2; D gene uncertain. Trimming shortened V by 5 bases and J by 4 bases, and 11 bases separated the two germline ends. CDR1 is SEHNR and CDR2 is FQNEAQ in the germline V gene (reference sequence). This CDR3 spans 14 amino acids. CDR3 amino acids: CASSPPVGTGELFF. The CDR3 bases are TGTGCCAGCAGCCCTCCGGTCGGCACCGGGGAGCTGTTTTTT. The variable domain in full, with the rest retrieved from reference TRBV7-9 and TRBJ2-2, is DTGVSQNPRHKITKRGQNVTFRCDPISEHNRLYWYRQTLGQGPEFLTYFQNEAQLEKSRLLSDRFSAERPKGSFSTLEIQRTEQGDSAMYLCASSPPVGTGELFFGEGSRLTVL.

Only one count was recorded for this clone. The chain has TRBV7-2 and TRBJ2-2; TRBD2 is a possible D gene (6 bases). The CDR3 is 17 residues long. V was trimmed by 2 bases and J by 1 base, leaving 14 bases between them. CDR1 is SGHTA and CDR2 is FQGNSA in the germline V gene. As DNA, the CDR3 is TGTGCCAGCAGCTTATCGTATGTGGGGGGGAACACCGGGGAGCTGTTTTTT. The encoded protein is CASSLSYVGGNTGELFF. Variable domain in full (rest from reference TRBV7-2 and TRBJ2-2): GAGVSQSPSNKVTEKGKDVELRCDPISGHTALYWYRQSLGQGLEFLIYFQGNSAPDKSGLPSDRFSAERTGGSVSTLTIQRTQQEDSAVYLCASSLSYVGGNTGELFFGEGSRLTVL.